This passage covers 31 T cell receptor beta chains from one sample sequenced in a study of cytomegalovirus exposure and HLA in healthy donors. The PCR employed 60 Vbeta primers together with 13 Jbeta primers. Profiled with immunoSEQ multiplex PCR; TCRdb holds only in-frame clones, not every one. Of about 190,000 clones listed, approximately 70% were seen once; the top ten hold less than 4%. The source material was PBMCs. The receptors were gathered from a woman in her 30s in good health and CMV-seropositive.

There are a few counts of this clone. This chain connects TRBV6-4 to TRBJ2-1; perhaps TRBD2 as D (5 bases). V was cut by 0 bases and J by 2 bases, with 11 bases left in between. This CDR3 spans 16 amino acids. Germline V CDR1 and CDR2: MRHNA, SNTAGT. This CDR3 is CASSDSSSGTYNEQFF. Written as DNA, the CDR3 is TGTGCCAGCAGTGACTCTTCCAGCGGCACCTACAATGAGCAGTTCTTC.

The genes are TRBV5-4 and TRBJ1-2; 9 bases agree with TRBD1. Germline trimming cut 3 bases from V and 6 bases from J; bases unmatched to any gene: 3. Germline CDR1 SGHNT, CDR2 YYREEE (reference sequence). This CDR3 contains 13 residues. The CDR3 protein is CASSWTGVDGYTF. CDR3 nucleotides: TGTGCCAGCAGCTGGACAGGGGTTGATGGCTACACCTTC.

V usage is TRBV7-2 and J usage is TRBJ2-7; 9 nucleotides align to TRBD1. CDR3 size: 15 residues. V trimming: 2 bases; J trimming: 6 bases; junction bases outside the gene matches: 8. CDR1 SGHTA and CDR2 FQGNSA come from the germline V gene. The CDR3 coding sequence is TGTGCCAGCAGCTTACACGGGACAGGGTCCCGCGAGCAGTACTTC. Translating it yields CASSLHGTGSREQYF.

The chain carries TRBV6-6 and TRBJ1-4; TRBD1 agrees at 9 bases. The CDR3 consists of 15 residues. Per germline, CDR1 MNHNY and CDR2 SVGAGI (reference sequence). V shed 5 bases, J shed 7 bases, and the junction held 8 bases outside the gene matches. The CDR3 protein is CASSQGTGKREKLFF. DNA of the CDR3: TGTGCCAGCAGTCAAGGGACAGGGAAGCGTGAAAAACTGTTTTTT.

This clone was counted between two and nine times. The chain carries TRBV27 and TRBJ1-5; D gene uncertain. V gave up 5 bases and J gave up 2 bases, with 10 bases separating them. The germline CDR1 and CDR2 sequences are MNHEY and SMNVEV (reference sequence). The CDR3 sequence is 14 residues long. The DNA of the CDR3 is TGTGCCAGCAGTCATAACCTAGGCAATCAGCCCCAGCATTTT. Residues: CASSHNLGNQPQHF.

This clone was seen only once. The chain employs TRBV11-2 and TRBJ1-1; D is unresolved. The CDR3 is 13 amino acids. Germline V gives CDR1 SGHAT, CDR2 FQNNGV. Trimming removed 2 bases at V and 6 bases at J, with 10 bases between. For the CDR3, the DNA is TGTGCCAGCAGCTTAATCCTGGGAGCTGAAGCTTTCTTT. Its translation: CASSLILGAEAFF. The complete variable domain, with remaining parts taken from reference TRBV11-2 and TRBJ1-1, reads EAGVAQSPRYKIIEKRQSVAFWCNPISGHATLYWYQQILGQGPKLLIQFQNNGVVDDSQLPKDRFSAERLKGVDSTLKIQPAKLEDSAVYLCASSLILGAEAFFGQGTRLTVV.

This clone was found once. The DNA for the CDR3 is TGTGCCAGTGGACTAGCGGACTACAATGAGCAGTTCTTC. This gives the protein CASGLADYNEQFF. This chain links TRBV19 with TRBJ2-1, with 10 bases that match TRBD2. Trimming at V came to 8 bases and at J to 3 bases, leaving 1 base not matched to a gene. CDR3 length: 13 amino acids. CDR1 is LNHDA and CDR2 is SQIVND in the germline V gene (reference sequence).

The genes are TRBV28 and TRBJ1-1; TRBD1 matches at 11 bases. V shed 2 bases, J shed 11 bases, and the junction held 7 bases outside the gene matches. This CDR3 is 14 amino acids long. The germline V gene encodes CDR1 MDHEN and CDR2 SYDVKM. The CDR3 nucleotides read TGTGCCAGCAGTTTAATCGGACAGGGGGCGGAGGCTTTCTTT. Protein product: CASSLIGQGAEAFF.

The CDR3 DNA follows: TGTGCCAGTAGTGTACAGGGAAGAGAAGCTTTCTTT. Translated, it gives CASSVQGREAFF. The chain uses TRBV19 and TRBJ1-1; D possibly corresponds to TRBD1 (6 bases). V was trimmed by 5 bases and J by 8 bases, leaving 12 bases between them. The CDR3 loop spans 12 amino acids. Germline V gene lookup returns CDR1 LNHDA and CDR2 SQIVND (reference sequence).

The chain uses TRBV4-1 and TRBJ1-4; 10 bases match TRBD1. The germline CDR1 and CDR2 sequences are MGHRA and YSYEKL. J lost 1 base, V lost 0 bases, and 14 bases had no gene match. The CDR3 totals 21 residues. The CDR3 DNA sequence: TGCGCCAGCAGCCAAGATTGGACAGGGGGAGCAGTCTCGGTAACTAATGAAAAACTGTTTTTT. Residues: CASSQDWTGGAVSVTNEKLFF.

The chain is built from TRBV7-2 and TRBJ1-3; TRBD1 matches 10 bases. The CDR3 loop spans 16 amino acids. V gave up 1 base and J gave up 4 bases; unmatched junction bases: 4. Germline values: CDR1 SGHTA, CDR2 FQGNSA. The DNA of the CDR3 is TGTGCCAGCAGCTTAGTTGGGACAGGGGTCGGAAACACCATATATTTT. Protein sequence: CASSLVGTGVGNTIYF.

The J gene is TRBJ2-2, the V gene TRBV7-8; TRBD2 is a possible D gene (6 bases). Trimming shortened V by 1 base and J by 3 bases, and 18 bases separated the two germline ends. Germline assignment: CDR1 SGHVS and CDR2 FQNEAQ. This CDR3 spans 18 amino acids. The CDR3: CASSLVLSLAVYTGELFF. CDR3 in DNA: TGTGCCAGCAGCTTAGTCTTATCACTAGCAGTCTACACCGGGGAGCTGTTTTTT.

The V and J genes are TRBV27 and TRBJ2-7, with D maybe TRBD1 (5 bases). The V end was cut by 2 bases, the J end by 7 bases, with 12 bases between. Germline V gene sequence: CDR1 MNHEY, CDR2 SMNVEV (reference sequence). The CDR3 is 13 amino acids. The CDR3 loop is CASSLALQGEQYF. CDR3 DNA: TGTGCCAGCAGTTTAGCGTTGCAGGGAGAGCAGTACTTC.

The chain employs TRBV4-1 and TRBJ2-5; 7 bases map to TRBD2. TRBJ2-7 matches the DNA end more closely, so the J call is doubtful. Germline-derived CDR1 and CDR2 are MGHRA and YSYEKL. The CDR3 has 15 amino acids. The CDR3 nucleotides read TGCGCCAGCAGCCAAGCGGCTAGCGGATACTACGAGCAGTACTTC. This gives the protein CASSQAASGYYEQYF.

V is TRBV6-4 and J is TRBJ2-5, with 8 bases identical to TRBD1. V trimming: 5 bases; J trimming: 4 bases; junction bases outside the gene matches: 9. CDR3 size: 15 residues. The germline CDR1 and CDR2 sequences are MRHNA and SNTAGT. The CDR3 spells CASSPSPGGLETQYF. The CDR3 DNA follows: TGTGCCAGCAGTCCATCCCCAGGGGGCCTAGAGACCCAGTACTTC.

The chain combines TRBV5-1 with TRBJ1-5, with D unclear. Trimming shortened V by 4 bases and J by 5 bases, and 10 bases separated the two germline ends. The germline CDR1 and CDR2 sequences are SGHRS and YFSETQ. The CDR3 loop spans 13 amino acids. The CDR3 DNA reads as TGCGCCAGCAGCCCTGCTCAGGATCAGCCCCAGCATTTT. Translating gives CASSPAQDQPQHF.

V is TRBV5-1 and J is TRBJ2-6; 8 nucleotides agree with TRBD1. The CDR3 totals 18 residues. Germline-derived CDR1 and CDR2 are SGHRS and YFSETQ. Trimming cost V 0 bases and J 1 base; bases outside gene matches: 6. The CDR3 nucleotides read TGCGCCAGCAGCTTGGAATCCAGGGGGCGGTCTGGGGCCAACGTCCTGACTTTC. Translated, it gives CASSLESRGRSGANVLTF.

The chain is built from TRBV7-6 and TRBJ2-1; 8 positions match TRBD1. CDR1 SGHVS and CDR2 FNYEAQ come from the germline V gene. This CDR3 is 16 amino acids long. V shed 4 bases and J 8 bases; nucleotides not matched to a gene: 13. The CDR3 DNA reads as TGTGCCAGCAGCTCGAGGGGGACAGGCATTTTTGATGAGCAGTTCTTC. It is translated as CASSSRGTGIFDEQFF.

A single count supports this clone. The gene calls are TRBV27 and TRBJ1-1, with a weak D call TRBD1 (5 bases). The length of the CDR3 is 13 residues. V was shortened by 1 base and J by 14 bases, with 17 bases between the two germline ends. CDR1 and CDR2 from the germline V gene are MNHEY and SMNVEV (reference sequence). CDR3 in DNA: TGTGCCAGCAGTTTATATCGGGGACGGAGGGCCTTCTTT. This gives the protein CASSLYRGRRAFF.

The V gene is TRBV7-9, the J gene TRBJ2-7; 9 nucleotides line up with TRBD1. The V segment lost 1 base and the J segment 5 bases; nucleotides outside the gene matches: 6. The CDR3 runs to 15 residues. Germline V lookup: CDR1 SEHNR, CDR2 FQNEAQ (reference sequence). The CDR3: CASSLGGQGLHEQYF. The CDR3 DNA reads as TGTGCCAGCAGCTTAGGGGGACAGGGTCTGCACGAGCAGTACTTC.

The V and J genes are TRBV28 and TRBJ2-7; TRBD2 agrees at 11 bases. There are 15 residues in the CDR3. Germline V gene lookup returns CDR1 MDHEN and CDR2 SYDVKM. J was trimmed by 5 bases and V by 3 bases; bases with no gene match: 6. The CDR3 is CASSLRGLAAHEQYF. In DNA, the CDR3 is TGTGCCAGCAGTTTGCGGGGACTAGCGGCCCACGAGCAGTACTTC.

This chain joins TRBV7-6 and TRBJ2-7; 9 nucleotides align to TRBD2. The CDR3 runs to 19 residues. Trimming at V came to 1 base and at J to 3 bases, leaving 16 bases not matched to a gene. The V gene's germline CDR1 is SGHVS and CDR2 FNYEAQ. The CDR3 DNA reads as TGTGCCAGCAGCTTAGAGGGGACGCTTATAGCGGGAGAGAGCTACGAGCAGTACTTC. This gives the protein CASSLEGTLIAGESYEQYF. Looking up the rest from reference TRBV7-6 and TRBJ2-7 gives the full variable domain: GAGVSQSPRYKVTKRGQDVALRCDPISGHVSLYWYRQALGQGPEFLTYFNYEAQQDKSGLPNDRFSAERPEGSISTLTIQRTEQRDSAMYRCASSLEGTLIAGESYEQYFGPGTRLTVT.

This clone was counted once. This rearrangement joins TRBV18 to TRBJ1-2; D is uncertain. Germline V gene data show CDR1 as KGHSH and CDR2 as LQKENI. The CDR3 sequence is 15 residues long. Trimming left V 1 base short and J 8 bases short, with 17 bases between. The CDR3 bases are TGTGCCAGCTCACCACAGGAGGGCTGGCTGGAGGGCTACACCTTC. This sequence encodes CASSPQEGWLEGYTF.

A few counts support this clone. The rearrangement joins TRBV28 to TRBJ1-1; D ambiguous. The CDR3 extends over 11 amino acids. CDR1 and CDR2 from the germline V gene are MDHEN and SYDVKM. Trimming stripped 7 bases from V and 1 base from J, with 4 bases between. DNA for the CDR3: TGTGCCAGCAACGGGAACACTGAAGCTTTCTTT. It yields the protein CASNGNTEAFF.

This rearrangement joins TRBV6-6 to TRBJ1-1; D uncertain. The CDR3 spans 13 residues. Trimming shortened V by 7 bases and J by 0 bases, and 9 bases separated the two germline ends. Germline loops: CDR1 MNHNY, CDR2 SVGAGI (reference sequence). The DNA for the CDR3 is TGTGCCAGCATTTCAGAAATGAACACTGAAGCTTTCTTT. It encodes CASISEMNTEAFF.

This clone was found a few times. The rearrangement joins TRBV9 to TRBJ1-1, with TRBD1 identical over 7 bases. CDR3 size: 13 residues. CDR1 SGDLS and CDR2 YYNGEE come from the germline V gene. Losses at the gene ends were 4 bases for V and 4 bases for J; bases not matched to a gene: 4. The CDR3 here is CASSRHRGTEAFF. The CDR3 region has the DNA TGTGCCAGCAGCCGACACAGGGGCACTGAAGCTTTCTTT.

The chain has TRBV10-3 and TRBJ1-2; 10 bases are a match to TRBD1. Germline-derived CDR1 and CDR2 are ENHRY and SYGVKD. CDR3 length: 14 residues. Unmatched junction bases numbered 7, after V lost 4 bases and J lost 8 bases. The CDR3 loop reads CAISVGRDRGGYTF. The CDR3 nucleotides are TGTGCCATCAGTGTCGGGAGGGACAGGGGAGGCTACACCTTC.

This chain connects TRBV13 to TRBJ1-1; TRBD1 matches 10 bases. The CDR3 spans 15 residues. The germline gives CDR1 PRHDT, CDR2 FYEKMQ (reference sequence). The J segment lost 4 bases and the V segment lost 1 base, leaving 3 bases of the junction unmatched. CDR3 sequence: CASSLAGTGATEAFF. The CDR3 DNA follows: TGTGCCAGCAGCTTAGCTGGGACAGGGGCCACTGAAGCTTTCTTT.

CDR3 sequence reads: CASSYSLATNEKLFF. In DNA, the CDR3 is TGTGCCAGCAGTTACAGCCTTGCAACTAATGAAAAACTGTTTTTT. V gene TRBV6-5 combines with J gene TRBJ1-4; D not resolved. Germline CDR1 reads MNHEY; CDR2 reads SVGAGI. Trimming pared 2 bases from V and 0 bases from J, leaving 7 bases between. The CDR3 totals 15 residues.

The rearrangement joins TRBV7-9 to TRBJ2-7; 7 nucleotides align to TRBD2. Losses at the gene ends were 5 bases for V and 6 bases for J; bases not matched to a gene: 7. This CDR3 is built from 13 residues. CDR1 is SEHNR, CDR2 FQNEAQ, per germline (reference sequence). CDR3 sequence (DNA): TGTGCCAGCAGCGGAGGCGGGAGTTTCGAGCAGTACTTC. Translated: CASSGGGSFEQYF.

This sequence joins TRBV27 and TRBJ2-1; 12 bases match TRBD2. Germline CDR1 and CDR2: MNHEY and SMNVEV (reference sequence). The V and J ends lost 5 bases and 8 bases, in that order; junction bases with no gene match: 7. This CDR3 comprises 15 residues. CDR3 DNA sequence: TGTGCCAGCAGTGAAACTAGCGGGAGGATATATGAGCAGTTCTTC. Translated, it gives CASSETSGRIYEQFF.